This T cell receptor (beta chain) was profiled in a study of spatial heterogeneity in lung cancer. Study context: Alpha-chain sequences were consistently detected in smaller numbers than beta-chain sequences. On average, each unique TCR and UMI combination appeared more than ten times in raw reads.

This clonotype was counted ten times or more. The CDR3 runs to 14 residues. V shed 6 bases, J shed 7 bases, and the junction held 9 bases outside the gene matches. Germline loops: CDR1 MNHEY, CDR2 SVGEGT. Individual TCR cDNA molecules each bore their own unique molecular identifier. One entry per CDR3 protein results from TCRdb running MiXCR on the 5' RACE reads. The sample lists more than 50,000 distinct CDR3 sequences, 6% to 9% occurring once. The time point here: sample taken at primary tumor resection. In each case, whole RNA from tumor, nontumor lung or frozen PBMC was sequenced unsorted. The chain couples TRBV6-2 or TRBV6-3 to TRBJ2-7; 10 bases are shared with TRBD1. The clonotype originates from a female donor with early-stage non-small cell lung cancer. Sequenced material: PBMCs, taken at surgery. Here the CDR3 reads CASSPGTGVREQYF. CDR3 coding DNA: TGTGCCAGCAGCCCCGGGACAGGGGTTCGGGAGCAGTACTTC.